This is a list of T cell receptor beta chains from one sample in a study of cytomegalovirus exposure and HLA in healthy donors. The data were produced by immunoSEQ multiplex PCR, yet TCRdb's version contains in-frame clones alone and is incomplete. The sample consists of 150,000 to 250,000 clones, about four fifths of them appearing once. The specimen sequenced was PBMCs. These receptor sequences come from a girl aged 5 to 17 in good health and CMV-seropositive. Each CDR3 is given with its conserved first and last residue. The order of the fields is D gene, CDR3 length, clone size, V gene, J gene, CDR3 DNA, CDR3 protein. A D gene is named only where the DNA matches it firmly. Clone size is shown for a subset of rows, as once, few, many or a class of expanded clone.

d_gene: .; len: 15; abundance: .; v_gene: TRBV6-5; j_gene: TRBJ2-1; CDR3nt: TGTGCCAGCAGCCTTACAGGAGAACCCTACAATGAGCAGTTCTTC; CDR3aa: CASSLTGEPYNEQFF
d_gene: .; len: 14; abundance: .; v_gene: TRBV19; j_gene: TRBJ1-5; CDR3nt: TGTGCCAGTAGTATAGCTCCCGTCAATCAGCCCCAGCATTTT; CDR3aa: CASSIAPVNQPQHF
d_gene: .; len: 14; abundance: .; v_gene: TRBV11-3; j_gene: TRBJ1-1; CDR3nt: TGTGCCAGCAGCCCGTCGGGAGGGCGCACTGAAGCTTTCTTT; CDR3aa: CASSPSGGRTEAFF
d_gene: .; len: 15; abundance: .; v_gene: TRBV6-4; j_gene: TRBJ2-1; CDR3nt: TGTGCCAGCAGTGTATTTCAGGGGTCCTACAATGAGCAGTTCTTC; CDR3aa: CASSVFQGSYNEQFF
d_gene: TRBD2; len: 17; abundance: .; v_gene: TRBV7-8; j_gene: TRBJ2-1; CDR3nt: TGTGCCAGCAGCTTAGGGACTAGCCCCAGTTTAGTCTATGAGCAGTTCTTC; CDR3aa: CASSLGTSPSLVYEQFF
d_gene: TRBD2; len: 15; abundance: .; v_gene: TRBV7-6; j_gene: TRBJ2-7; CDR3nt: TGTGCCAGCAGCACCCAGCGGGGGGGCTATTACGAGCAGTACTTC; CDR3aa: CASSTQRGGYYEQYF
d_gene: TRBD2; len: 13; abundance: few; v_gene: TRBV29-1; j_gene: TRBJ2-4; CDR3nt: TGCAGCGTTGACGGGGGGACCAAAAACATTCAGTACTTC; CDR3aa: CSVDGGTKNIQYF
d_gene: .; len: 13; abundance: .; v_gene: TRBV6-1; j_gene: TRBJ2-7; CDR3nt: TGTGCCAGCAGTGAAGAGGGGTCCTACGAGCAGTACTTC; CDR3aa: CASSEEGSYEQYF
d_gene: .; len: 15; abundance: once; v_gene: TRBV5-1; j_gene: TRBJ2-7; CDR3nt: TGCGCCAGCAGCTTGGGCGGGGCCAGCTCCTACGAGCAGTACTTC; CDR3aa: CASSLGGASSYEQYF
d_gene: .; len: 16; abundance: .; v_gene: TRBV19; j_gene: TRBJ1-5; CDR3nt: TGTGCCAGTACAGAGGGCGTCCCGAGCGGCAATCAGCCCCAGCATTTT; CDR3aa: CASTEGVPSGNQPQHF
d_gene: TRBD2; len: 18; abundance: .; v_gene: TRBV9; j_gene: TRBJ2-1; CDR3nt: TGTGCCAGCAGCGTTTCCGGGGGGGCCGAGAGTTCCTACAATGAGCAGTTCTTC; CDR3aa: CASSVSGGAESSYNEQFF
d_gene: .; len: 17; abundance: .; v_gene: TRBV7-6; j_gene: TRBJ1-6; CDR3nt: TGTGCCAGCAGCCTAAAACCGGGGAGCTCCTATAATTCACCCCTCCACTTT; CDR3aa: CASSLKPGSSYNSPLHF
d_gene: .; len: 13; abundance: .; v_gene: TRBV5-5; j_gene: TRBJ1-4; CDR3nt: TGTGCCAGCAGCTTGGGGTCTCTAGAAAAACTGTTTTTT; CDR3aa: CASSLGSLEKLFF
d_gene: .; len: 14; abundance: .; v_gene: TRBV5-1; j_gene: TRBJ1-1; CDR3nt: TGCGCCAGCAGCCTATCGGGAGGGAGGTCTGAAGCTTTCTTT; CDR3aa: CASSLSGGRSEAFF
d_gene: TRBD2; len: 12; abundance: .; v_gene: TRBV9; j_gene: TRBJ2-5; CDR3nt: TGTGCCAGCAGCGCGGGGGGAAAGACCCAGTACTTC; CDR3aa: CASSAGGKTQYF
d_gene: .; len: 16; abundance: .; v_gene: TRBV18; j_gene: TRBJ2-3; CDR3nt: TGTGCCAGCTCACCAAAGGGGTTGGCGAGCACAGATACGCAGTATTTT; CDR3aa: CASSPKGLASTDTQYF
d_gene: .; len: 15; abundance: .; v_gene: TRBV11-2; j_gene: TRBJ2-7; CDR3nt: TGTGCCAGCACCCGGGCGGGGGGACAGTCCCACGAGCAGTACTTC; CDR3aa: CASTRAGGQSHEQYF
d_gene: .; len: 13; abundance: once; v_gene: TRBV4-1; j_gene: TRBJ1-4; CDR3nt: TGCGCCAGCAGTGGCGACATTAATGAAAAACTGTTTTTT; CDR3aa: CASSGDINEKLFF
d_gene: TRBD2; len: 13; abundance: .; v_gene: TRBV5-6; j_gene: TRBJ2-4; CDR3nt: TGTGCCAGCAGCTGGGGGAGGGAGGACATTCAGTACTTC; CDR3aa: CASSWGREDIQYF
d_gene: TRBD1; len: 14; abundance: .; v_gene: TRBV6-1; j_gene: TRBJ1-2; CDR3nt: TGTGCCAGCAGTTCCCCGGGACAGAGCTATGGCTACACCTTC; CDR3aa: CASSSPGQSYGYTF
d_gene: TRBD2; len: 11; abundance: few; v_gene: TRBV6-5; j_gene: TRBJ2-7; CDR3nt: TGTGCCAGCTCCGGGAGGAGGGAGCAGTACTTC; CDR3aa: CASSGRREQYF
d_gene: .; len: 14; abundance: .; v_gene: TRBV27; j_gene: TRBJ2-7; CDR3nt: TGTGCCAGCAGTTTATCCAGGGGAGCCCACGAGCAGTACTTC; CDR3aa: CASSLSRGAHEQYF
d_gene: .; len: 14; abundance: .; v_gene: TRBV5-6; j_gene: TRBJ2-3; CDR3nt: TGTGCCAGCAGATTTGGAGGGGCCGAAGATACGCAGTATTTT; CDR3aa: CASRFGGAEDTQYF
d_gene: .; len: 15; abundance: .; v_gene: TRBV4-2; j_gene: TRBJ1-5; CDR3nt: TGTGCCAGCAGCCAAGATAGCCAGGGAGGGCAGCCCCAGCATTTT; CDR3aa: CASSQDSQGGQPQHF
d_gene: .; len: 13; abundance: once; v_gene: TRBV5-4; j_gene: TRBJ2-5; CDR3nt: TGTGCCAGCAGCACTCCCGTCGGAGAGACCCAGTACTTC; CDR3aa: CASSTPVGETQYF
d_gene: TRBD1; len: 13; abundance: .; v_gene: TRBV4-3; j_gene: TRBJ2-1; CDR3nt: TGCGCCAGCCGGACAGGGAAAGGGCGGGGGCAGTTCTTC; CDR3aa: CASRTGKGRGQFF
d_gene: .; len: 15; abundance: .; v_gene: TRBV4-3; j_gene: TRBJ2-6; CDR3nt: TGCGCCAGCAGCCGAGACAGGACTGGGGCCAACGTCCTGACTTTC; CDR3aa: CASSRDRTGANVLTF
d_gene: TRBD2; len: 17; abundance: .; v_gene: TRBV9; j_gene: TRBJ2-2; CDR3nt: TGTGCCAGCAGCCGTTCCCCTAGCGGGGGGGCCGCCGGGGAGCTGTTTTTT; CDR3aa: CASSRSPSGGAAGELFF
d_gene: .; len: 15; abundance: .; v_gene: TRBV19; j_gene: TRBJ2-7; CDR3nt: TGTGCCAGTAGTATAGGGGGGGGCGATACCTACGAGCAGTACTTC; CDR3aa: CASSIGGGDTYEQYF
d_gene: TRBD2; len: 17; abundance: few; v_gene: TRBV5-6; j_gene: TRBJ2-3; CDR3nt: TGTGCCAGCAGCCGTACTAGCGGGGGGGCTAGCACAGATACGCAGTATTTT; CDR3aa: CASSRTSGGASTDTQYF
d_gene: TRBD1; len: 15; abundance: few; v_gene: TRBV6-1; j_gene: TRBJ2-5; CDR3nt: TGTGCCAGCAGTGAAGCAGCAGGGGGCCAAGAGACCCAGTACTTC; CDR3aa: CASSEAAGGQETQYF
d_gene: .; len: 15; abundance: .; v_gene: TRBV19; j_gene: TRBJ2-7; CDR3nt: TGTGCCAGTAGTATAATGACAGATTCCATCTACGAGCAGTACTTC; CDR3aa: CASSIMTDSIYEQYF
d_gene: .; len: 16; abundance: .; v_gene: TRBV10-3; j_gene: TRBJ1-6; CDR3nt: TGTGCCATCAGTGAGTCAGGGAGCTCCTATAATTCACCCCTCCACTTT; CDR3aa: CAISESGSSYNSPLHF
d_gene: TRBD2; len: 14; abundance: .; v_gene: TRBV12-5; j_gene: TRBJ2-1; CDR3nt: TGTGCTAGTGGTTTCGGGGGGGACTACAATGAGCAGTTCTTC; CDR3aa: CASGFGGDYNEQFF
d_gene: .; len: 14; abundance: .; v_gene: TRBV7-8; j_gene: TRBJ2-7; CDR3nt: TGTGCCAGCAGCTTAGTCGAAATAGCCTACGAGCAGTACTTC; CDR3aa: CASSLVEIAYEQYF
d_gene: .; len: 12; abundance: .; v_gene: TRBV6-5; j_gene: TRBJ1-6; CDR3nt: TGTGCCAGCAGCCGAGCCCGGGCACCCCTCCACTTT; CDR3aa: CASSRARAPLHF
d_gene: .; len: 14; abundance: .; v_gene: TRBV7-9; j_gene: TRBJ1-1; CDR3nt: TGTGCCAGCAGCTTGCAAGCGGGGGACACTGAAGCTTTCTTT; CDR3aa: CASSLQAGDTEAFF
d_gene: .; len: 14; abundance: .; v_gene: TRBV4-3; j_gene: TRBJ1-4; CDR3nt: TGCGCCAGCCGTCCGGGAACCACTAATGAAAAACTGTTTTTT; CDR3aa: CASRPGTTNEKLFF
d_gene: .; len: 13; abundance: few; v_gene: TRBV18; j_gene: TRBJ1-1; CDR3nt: TGTGCCAGCTCACCCAGGCAGAACACTGAAGCTTTCTTT; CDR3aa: CASSPRQNTEAFF
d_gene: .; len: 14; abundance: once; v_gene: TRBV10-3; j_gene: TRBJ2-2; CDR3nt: TGTGCCATCAACTTCGACTCGGGCACCGGGGAGCTGTTTTTT; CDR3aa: CAINFDSGTGELFF
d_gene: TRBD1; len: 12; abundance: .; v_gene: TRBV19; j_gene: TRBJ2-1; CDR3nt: TGTGCCATCCGGGACAGCCACAATGAGCAGTTCTTC; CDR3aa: CAIRDSHNEQFF